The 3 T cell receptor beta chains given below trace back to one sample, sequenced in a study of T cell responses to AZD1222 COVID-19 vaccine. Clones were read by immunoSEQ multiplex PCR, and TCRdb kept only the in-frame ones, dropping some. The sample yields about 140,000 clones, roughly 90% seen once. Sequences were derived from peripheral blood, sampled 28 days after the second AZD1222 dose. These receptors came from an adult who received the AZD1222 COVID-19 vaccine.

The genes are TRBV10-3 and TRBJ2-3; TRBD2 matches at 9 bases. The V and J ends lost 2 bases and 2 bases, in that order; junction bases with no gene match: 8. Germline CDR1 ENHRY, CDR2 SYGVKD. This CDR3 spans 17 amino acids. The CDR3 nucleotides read TGTGCCATCAGTGAGATGGTAGCGGGGGCAATCACAGATACGCAGTATTTT. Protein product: CAISEMVAGAITDTQYF.

Here the CDR3 reads CASSASGSEDTQYF. CDR3 nucleotides: TGTGCCAGCAGCGCTAGCGGGAGCGAAGATACGCAGTATTTT. V is TRBV4-2 and J is TRBJ2-3; TRBD2 matches 10 bases. Germline lookup yields CDR1 LGHNA and CDR2 YNFKEQ. The CDR3 is 14 amino acids. The V gene end was trimmed by 5 bases and the J gene end by 5 bases; junction bases not matched to a gene: 4.

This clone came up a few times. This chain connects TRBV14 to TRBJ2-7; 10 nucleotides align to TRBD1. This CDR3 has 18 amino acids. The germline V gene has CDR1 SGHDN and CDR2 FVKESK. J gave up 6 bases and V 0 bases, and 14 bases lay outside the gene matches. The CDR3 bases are TGTGCCAGCAGCCAAGATTTGGGACAGGGGCTGCCGGGGAGCGAGCAGTACTTC. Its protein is CASSQDLGQGLPGSEQYF.